The 21 T cell receptor beta chains below were found in one sample sequenced in a study of blood T cell repertoires in COVID-19. Profiling relied on immunoSEQ multiplex PCR, and the TCRdb table lists in-frame clones only, not all of them. Of 300,000 to 400,000 clones in the sample, over 75% were seen once. Specimen: PBMCs or T cells enriched from blood (not recorded which). Every receptor here comes from a man aged 18-30 years who had recovered from COVID-19.

This clone showed up just once. The chain joins TRBV5-1 to TRBJ2-1; 11 nucleotides align to TRBD1. The CDR3 runs 14 residues. Germline-derived CDR1 and CDR2 are SGHRS and YFSETQ. With V trimmed by 4 bases and J by 10 bases, 7 bases remained unmatched. CDR3 bases: TGCGCCAGCAGCACCGGGACAGGGGGTAGAGAGCAGTTCTTC. Translation: CASSTGTGGREQFF.

This chain connects TRBV5-1 to TRBJ2-7; D gene ambiguous. Looked up from germline, CDR1 is SGHRS and CDR2 is YFSETQ. The V end was cut by 0 bases, the J end by 3 bases, with 10 bases between. This CDR3 is 14 amino acids long. CDR3 loop: CASSLGPENYEQYF. CDR3 bases: TGCGCCAGCAGCTTGGGCCCAGAAAACTACGAGCAGTACTTC.

The chain employs TRBV6-5 and TRBJ2-5, with a possible D match to TRBD1 (5 bases). Trimming cost V 0 bases and J 2 bases, with 10 bases left between them. The CDR3 covers 15 residues. CDR1 is MNHEY and CDR2 is SVGAGI in the germline V gene. CDR3 DNA sequence: TGTGCCAGCAGTTACTCGACAGCACAACAAGAGACCCAGTACTTC. Its protein product is CASSYSTAQQETQYF.

V gene TRBV29-1 combines with J gene TRBJ2-2; no definite D call. The CDR3 is made up of 13 amino acids. In germline, CDR1 is SQVTM, CDR2 ANQGSEA. With 2 bases removed from V and 0 bases from J, the gap between germline ends came to 4 bases. CDR3 sequence reads: CSVEPSNTGELFF. The DNA for the CDR3 is TGCAGCGTTGAACCTTCGAACACCGGGGAGCTGTTTTTT.

The rearrangement joins TRBV6-5 to TRBJ1-2; TRBD1 matches 8 bases. Germline CDR1 MNHEY, CDR2 SVGAGI. The CDR3 loop spans 11 amino acids. V gave up 8 bases and J gave up 6 bases; unmatched junction bases: 2. Written as DNA, the CDR3 is TGTGCCAGCGCGACAGGGGATGGCTACACCTTC. Encoded protein: CASATGDGYTF.

The chain has TRBV7-9 and TRBJ2-3; perhaps TRBD2 as D (5 bases). Germline CDR1 reads SEHNR; CDR2 reads FQNEAQ (reference sequence). This CDR3 comprises 14 residues. V lost 1 base to trimming and J lost 3 bases, with 8 bases between them. The CDR3: CASSLGSGTDTQYF. For the CDR3, the DNA is TGTGCCAGCAGCTTAGGATCGGGGACAGATACGCAGTATTTT.

The CDR3 here is CASSLSGRTDTQYF. The CDR3 region has the DNA TGTGCCAGCAGTTTATCGGGTCGCACAGATACGCAGTATTTT. J is TRBJ2-3 and V is TRBV28; D is unclear. This CDR3 has 14 residues. CDR1 is MDHEN, CDR2 SYDVKM, per germline. V lost 1 base, J lost 1 base, and 6 bases lay in between.

This rearrangement joins TRBV10-1 to TRBJ2-1, with TRBD2 identical over 13 bases. Per germline, CDR1 WNHNN and CDR2 SYGVQD (reference sequence). V dropped 2 bases and J dropped 10; count of bases not matched to a gene: 11. CDR3 length: 17 residues. CDR3 coding DNA: TGCGCCAGCAGTGAGGCTCCCGGACTAGCGGGAGCCTGCGAGCAGTTCTTC. Its translation is CASSEAPGLAGACEQFF.

The chain is built from TRBV6-5 and TRBJ2-2; D possibly corresponds to TRBD2 (5 bases). Deletions cut 0 bases from V and 6 bases from J, with 14 bases between. The CDR3 spans 16 residues. The V gene's germline CDR1 is MNHEY and CDR2 SVGAGI. The DNA of the CDR3 is TGTGCCAGCAGTTACTCGATCCTCCCGCGGGCCGGGGAGCTGTTTTTT. It specifies CASSYSILPRAGELFF.

V gene TRBV21-1 combines with J gene TRBJ2-7; the table assigns TRBD2, which was not confirmed against the DNA. TRBV21-1 is a known pseudogene. The CDR3 length is 12 residues. CDR3 sequence: CASTKRVYEQYF. The CDR3 region has the DNA TGTGCCAGCACCAAGAGGGTCTACGAGCAGTACTTC.

The chain joins TRBV10-2 to TRBJ1-1; D is unresolved. The CDR3 totals 13 residues. In germline, CDR1 is WSHSY, CDR2 SAAADI. The V end lost 0 bases, the J end lost 13 bases, and 15 bases lay between the germline ends. The CDR3 protein is CASSESSVRNGFF. The CDR3 coding sequence is TGCGCCAGCAGTGAGTCGTCTGTCAGGAATGGTTTCTTT.

This clone was recorded only once. The chain recombines TRBV11-2 with TRBJ2-7; 10 bases agree with TRBD1. V gave up 2 bases and J gave up 1 base; unmatched junction bases: 5. Per germline, CDR1 SGHAT and CDR2 FQNNGV. There are 16 residues in the CDR3. In nucleotides, the CDR3 is TGTGCCAGCAGCTTAACGGGGACAGGGGATTCCTACGAGCAGTACTTC. This gives the protein CASSLTGTGDSYEQYF.

This chain links TRBV6-4 with TRBJ1-6; unclear D gene. The CDR3 sequence is 18 residues long. Trimming cost V 6 bases and J 3 bases, with 21 bases left between them. Germline V gene data show CDR1 as MRHNA and CDR2 as SNTAGT. CDR3 coding DNA: TGTGCCAGCAGGTCGGGAGATGCAGCGGGTCACTATAATTCACCCCTCCACTTT. The encoded protein is CASRSGDAAGHYNSPLHF.

This rearrangement joins TRBV19 to TRBJ2-2; D might be TRBD2 (7 bases). The CDR3 contains 17 residues. Trimming left V 3 bases short and J 0 bases short, with 14 bases between. The germline V gene encodes CDR1 LNHDA and CDR2 SQIVND (reference sequence). The CDR3 bases are TGTGCCAGTAGTATGGGAGGGGGGACCTCGAACACCGGGGAGCTGTTTTTT. It yields the protein CASSMGGGTSNTGELFF.

The chain couples TRBV7-3 to TRBJ2-3; 13 bases are a match to TRBD2. V was pared by 4 bases and J by 0 bases, with 4 bases of the junction left unmatched. This CDR3 region has 17 residues. CDR1 is SGHTA and CDR2 is FQGTGA in the germline V gene. The CDR3 region has the DNA TGTGCCAGCAGCTCCGGGACTAGCGGGGATAGCACAGATACGCAGTATTTT. It encodes CASSSGTSGDSTDTQYF.

The chain couples TRBV2 to TRBJ1-5, with 8 nucleotides matching TRBD1. V was clipped by 8 bases and J by 2 bases; unmatched bases: 8. CDR3 length: 15 amino acids. The germline V gene encodes CDR1 SNHLY and CDR2 FYNNEI. The CDR3 DNA sequence: TGTGCCAGCGAACGTGACAGGGGTGGCAATCAGCCCCAGCATTTT. It is translated as CASERDRGGNQPQHF.

V is TRBV28 and J is TRBJ2-1; possible D gene TRBD2, 5 bases. Trimming removed 3 bases from V and 5 bases from J, with 17 bases in between. Per the germline V gene, CDR1 is MDHEN and CDR2 is SYDVKM. This CDR3 is 16 amino acids long. The CDR3 region has the DNA TGTGCCAGCAGTTTTCCAAGCGGAATAACCGACAATGAGCAGTTCTTC. Residues: CASSFPSGITDNEQFF.

This chain links TRBV19 with TRBJ1-5; TRBD1 matches at 7 bases. The V gene end was trimmed by 5 bases and the J gene end by 4 bases; junction bases not matched to a gene: 5. Germline V gives CDR1 LNHDA, CDR2 SQIVND (reference sequence). The CDR3 spans 14 residues. The CDR3 spells CASSPGQVNQPQHF. The CDR3 DNA reads as TGTGCCAGTAGTCCCGGACAGGTAAATCAGCCCCAGCATTTT.

The chain recombines TRBV19 with TRBJ1-1; D might be TRBD1 (6 bases). V was shortened by 5 bases and J by 10 bases, with 23 bases between the two germline ends. The germline V gene encodes CDR1 LNHDA and CDR2 SQIVND (reference sequence). There are 15 residues in the CDR3. Written as DNA, the CDR3 is TGTGCCAGTAGTTCCCCATTGGAAGGGGGTATTTCAGCTTTCTTT. Encoded protein: CASSSPLEGGISAFF. The entire variable domain, with the rest obtained from reference TRBV19 and TRBJ1-1, is as follows: DGGITQSPKYLFRKEGQNVTLSCEQNLNHDAMYWYRQDPGQGLRLIYYSQIVNDFQKGDIAEGYSVSREKKESFPLTVTSAQKNPTAFYLCASSSPLEGGISAFFGQGTRLTVV.

This sequence joins TRBV19 and TRBJ1-4; 7 nucleotides agree with TRBD1. The V gene end was trimmed by 4 bases and the J gene end by 7 bases; junction bases not matched to a gene: 9. The length of the CDR3 is 15 residues. CDR1 is LNHDA and CDR2 is SQIVND in the germline V gene (reference sequence). CDR3 DNA sequence: TGTGCCAGTAGTACAAACAGGGGCGCGGTTGAAAAACTGTTTTTT. This sequence encodes CASSTNRGAVEKLFF.

Only one count was recorded for this clone. The gene calls are TRBV28 and TRBJ2-5; 10 positions agree with TRBD2. V dropped 10 bases and J dropped 2; count of bases not matched to a gene: 7. The CDR3 has 14 amino acids. The germline V gene encodes CDR1 MDHEN and CDR2 SYDVKM. CDR3 in amino acids: CATLLAGPQETQYF. DNA for the CDR3: TGTGCCACCCTACTAGCGGGACCACAAGAGACCCAGTACTTC.